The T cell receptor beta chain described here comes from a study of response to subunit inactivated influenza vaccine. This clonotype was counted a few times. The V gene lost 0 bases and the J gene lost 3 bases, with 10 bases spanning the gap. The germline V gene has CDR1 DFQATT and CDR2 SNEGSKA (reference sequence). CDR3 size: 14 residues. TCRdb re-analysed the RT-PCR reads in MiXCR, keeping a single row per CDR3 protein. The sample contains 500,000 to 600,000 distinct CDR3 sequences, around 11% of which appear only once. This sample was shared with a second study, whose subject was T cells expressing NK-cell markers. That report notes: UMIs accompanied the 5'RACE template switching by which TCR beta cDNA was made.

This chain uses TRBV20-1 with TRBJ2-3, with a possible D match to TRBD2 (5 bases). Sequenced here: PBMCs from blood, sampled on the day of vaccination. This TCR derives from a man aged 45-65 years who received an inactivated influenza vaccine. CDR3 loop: CSARERTGTDTQYF. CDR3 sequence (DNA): TGCAGTGCTAGAGAGCGGACTGGGACAGATACGCAGTATTTT.